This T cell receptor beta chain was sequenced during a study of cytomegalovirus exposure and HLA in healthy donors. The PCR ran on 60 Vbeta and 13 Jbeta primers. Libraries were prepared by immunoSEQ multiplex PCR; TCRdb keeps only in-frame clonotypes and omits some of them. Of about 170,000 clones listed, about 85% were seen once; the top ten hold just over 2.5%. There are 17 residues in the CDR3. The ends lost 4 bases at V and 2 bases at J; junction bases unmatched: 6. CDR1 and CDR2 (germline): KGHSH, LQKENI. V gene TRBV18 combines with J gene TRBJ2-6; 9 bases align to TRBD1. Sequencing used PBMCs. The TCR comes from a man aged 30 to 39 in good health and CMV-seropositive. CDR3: CASSRGQGLAGANVLTF. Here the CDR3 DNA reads TGTGCCAGCTCACGAGGACAGGGGTTAGCTGGGGCCAACGTCCTGACTTTC.